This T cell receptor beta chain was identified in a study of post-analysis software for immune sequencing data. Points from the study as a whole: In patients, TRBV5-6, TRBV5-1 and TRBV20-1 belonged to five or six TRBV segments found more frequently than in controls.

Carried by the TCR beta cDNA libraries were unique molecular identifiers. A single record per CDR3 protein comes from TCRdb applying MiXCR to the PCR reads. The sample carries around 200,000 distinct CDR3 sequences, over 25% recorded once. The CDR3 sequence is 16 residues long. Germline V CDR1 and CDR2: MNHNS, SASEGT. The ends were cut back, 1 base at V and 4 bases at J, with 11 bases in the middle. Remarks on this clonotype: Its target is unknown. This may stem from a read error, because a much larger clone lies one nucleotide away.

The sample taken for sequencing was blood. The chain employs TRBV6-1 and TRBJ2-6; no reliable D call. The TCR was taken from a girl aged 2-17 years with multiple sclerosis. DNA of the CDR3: TGTGCCAGCAGTGAAGTTGTGGGGATGGGGGCCAACGTCCTGACTTTC. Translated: CASSEVVGMGANVLTF.